The rows below give T cell receptor beta chains drawn from one sample of a study of identical twins. TCRdb independently ran MiXCR on the 5' RACE reads; one entry per CDR3 protein. The sample carries more than 600,000 distinct CDR3 sequences, roughly 18% recorded once. This sample also belongs to another study, concerning T cells expressing NK-cell markers.

The specimen was PBMCs. These receptor sequences come from a woman aged 18-29 years in good health. Each CDR3 is given with its conserved first and last residue. A D gene is named only where the DNA matches it firmly. Size values are once, few and many counts, or a class for expanded clones, and some rows have none.

J: TRBJ1-1; size: -; D: -; V: TRBV2; CDR3: CASIRGEVTEAFF; DNA: TGTGCCAGCATCCGAGGGGAGGTCACTGAAGCTTTCTTT
J: TRBJ2-3; size: -; D: -; V: TRBV10-3; CDR3: CAISLRTVTDTQYF; DNA: TGTGCCATCAGTTTGCGTACCGTCACAGATACGCAGTATTTT
J: TRBJ1-2; size: few; D: -; V: TRBV7-9; CDR3: CASSLNRGPNYGYTF; DNA: TGTGCCAGCAGCTTAAATAGAGGACCTAACTATGGCTACACCTTC
J: TRBJ1-4; size: -; D: -; V: TRBV7-9; CDR3: CASSLALGALTNEKLFF; DNA: TGTGCCAGCAGCTTAGCGCTGGGGGCGCTAACTAATGAAAAACTGTTTTTT
J: TRBJ2-1; size: few; D: -; V: TRBV4-3; CDR3: CASSQDGRSSYNEQFF; DNA: TGCGCCAGCAGCCAAGATGGAAGGAGCTCCTACAATGAGCAGTTCTTC
J: TRBJ2-1; size: once; D: -; V: TRBV21-1; CDR3: CASRTRASHYNEQFF; DNA: TGTGCCAGCAGGACCCGGGCTAGCCATTACAATGAGCAGTTCTTC
J: TRBJ1-2; size: -; D: -; V: TRBV7-9; CDR3: CASSLGMGYTF; DNA: TGTGCCAGCAGCTTAGGGATGGGCTACACCTTC
J: TRBJ1-2; size: -; D: TRBD1; V: TRBV4-2; CDR3: CASSRRDRSYGYTF; DNA: TGTGCCAGCAGCCGACGGGACAGGAGCTATGGCTACACCTTC
J: TRBJ2-7; size: -; D: -; V: TRBV6-2/TRBV6-3; CDR3: CASSYSTSYEQYF; DNA: TGTGCCAGCAGTTACTCGACTAGCTACGAGCAGTACTTC
J: TRBJ1-2; size: -; D: -; V: TRBV10-3; CDR3: CAISESLSGYTF; DNA: TGTGCCATCAGTGAGAGTCTTTCTGGCTACACCTTC
J: TRBJ2-3; size: few; D: -; V: TRBV5-1; CDR3: CASSDGPTDTQYF; DNA: TGCGCCAGCAGCGACGGACCTACAGATACGCAGTATTTT
J: TRBJ2-7; size: -; D: -; V: TRBV7-9; CDR3: CASSLYSDYYEQYF; DNA: TGTGCCAGCAGCTTATATTCGGATTACTACGAGCAGTACTTC
J: TRBJ2-5; size: few; D: TRBD2; V: TRBV20-1; CDR3: CSAFRGLAGAETQYF; DNA: TGCAGTGCTTTCCGTGGACTAGCGGGAGCAGAGACCCAGTACTTC
J: TRBJ2-3; size: many; D: -; V: TRBV12-3/TRBV12-4; CDR3: CASSFRTDTQYF; DNA: TGTGCCAGCAGTTTTCGAACAGATACGCAGTATTTT
J: TRBJ1-2; size: -; D: -; V: TRBV9; CDR3: CASSVVPGEDYGYTF; DNA: TGTGCCAGCAGCGTAGTCCCAGGGGAGGACTATGGCTACACCTTC
J: TRBJ2-1; size: -; D: TRBD2; V: TRBV5-7; CDR3: CASSPGLAGSSYNEQFF; DNA: TGTGCCAGCAGCCCCGGACTAGCGGGGTCATCCTACAATGAGCAGTTCTTC
J: TRBJ2-5; size: -; D: -; V: TRBV29-1; CDR3: CSVLVVGETQYF; DNA: TGCAGCGTTTTGGTGGTGGGGGAGACCCAGTACTTC
J: TRBJ1-2; size: -; D: TRBD1; V: TRBV12-3/TRBV12-4; CDR3: CASIGQGNSYGYTF; DNA: TGTGCCAGCATCGGACAGGGGAACTCCTATGGCTACACCTTC
J: TRBJ2-2; size: few; D: -; V: TRBV3-1; CDR3: CASSQGTRGATGELFF; DNA: TGTGCCAGCAGCCAAGGTACCAGGGGGGCCACCGGGGAGCTGTTTTTT
J: TRBJ2-1; size: few; D: TRBD2; V: TRBV20-1; CDR3: CSAREGGSHNEQFF; DNA: TGCAGTGCTAGAGAGGGGGGGTCCCACAATGAGCAGTTCTTC
J: TRBJ1-1; size: -; D: TRBD1; V: TRBV27; CDR3: CASSLFGPRGQAFF; DNA: TGTGCCAGCAGTTTATTTGGCCCCAGGGGGCAAGCTTTCTTT
J: TRBJ2-6; size: -; D: -; V: TRBV5-1; CDR3: CASSLEGNSGANVLTF; DNA: TGCGCCAGCAGCTTGGAGGGAAACTCTGGGGCCAACGTCCTGACTTTC
J: TRBJ2-7; size: many; D: -; V: TRBV20-1; CDR3: CSAARVERDEQYF; DNA: TGCAGTGCTGCACGGGTCGAGAGGGACGAGCAGTACTTC
J: TRBJ2-7; size: few; D: -; V: TRBV7-9; CDR3: CASSSSEIGYEQYF; DNA: TGTGCCAGCAGCTCGAGTGAGATCGGCTACGAGCAGTACTTC
J: TRBJ2-5; size: -; D: -; V: TRBV5-1; CDR3: CASSLHSETQYF; DNA: TGCGCCAGCAGCTTGCATTCAGAGACCCAGTACTTC
J: TRBJ1-5; size: -; D: TRBD1; V: TRBV2; CDR3: CASSGDRFFSNQPQHF; DNA: TGTGCCAGCAGTGGGGACAGGTTTTTCAGCAATCAGCCCCAGCATTTT
J: TRBJ1-1; size: few; D: -; V: TRBV7-9; CDR3: CASSFRKGGNTEAFF; DNA: TGTGCCAGCAGTTTTCGAAAAGGGGGAAACACTGAAGCTTTCTTT